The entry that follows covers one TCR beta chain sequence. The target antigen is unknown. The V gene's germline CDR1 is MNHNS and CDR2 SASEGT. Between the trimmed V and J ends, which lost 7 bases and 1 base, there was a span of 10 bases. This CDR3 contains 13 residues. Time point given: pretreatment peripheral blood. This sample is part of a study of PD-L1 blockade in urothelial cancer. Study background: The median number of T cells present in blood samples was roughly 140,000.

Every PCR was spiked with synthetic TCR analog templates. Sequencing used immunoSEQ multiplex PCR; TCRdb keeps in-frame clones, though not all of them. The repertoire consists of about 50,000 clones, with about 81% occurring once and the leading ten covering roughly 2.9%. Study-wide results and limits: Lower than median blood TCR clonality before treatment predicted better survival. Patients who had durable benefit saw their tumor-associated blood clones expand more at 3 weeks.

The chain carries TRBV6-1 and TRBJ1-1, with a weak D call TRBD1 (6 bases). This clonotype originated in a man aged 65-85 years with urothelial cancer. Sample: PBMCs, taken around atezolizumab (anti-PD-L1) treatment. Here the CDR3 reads CASTRTANTEAFF. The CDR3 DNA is TGTGCCAGCACCCGGACAGCGAACACTGAAGCTTTCTTT.